A single sample gave rise to the 18 T cell receptor beta chains below, sequenced in a study of technical replicates of blood from four donors. Measured with immunoSEQ multiplex PCR; TCRdb has only the in-frame clones, and not every one. The sample consists of roughly 97,000 clones, around 96% of them appearing once. Sequenced: T cells isolated from PBMCs. The origin of the receptors is a human donor in good health.

The V call is TRBV25-1, the J call TRBJ1-3; D not certain. This CDR3 is built from 14 residues. The germline V gene has CDR1 MGHDK and CDR2 SYGVNS. V gave up 7 bases and J gave up 4 bases, with 14 bases separating them. CDR3 amino acids: CASTPWEVGNTIYF. The CDR3 DNA sequence: TGTGCCAGCACCCCATGGGAGGTGGGAAACACCATATATTTT.

The chain couples TRBV28 to TRBJ2-1; tentatively, D is TRBD1 (5 bases). The CDR3 loop spans 15 amino acids. Germline V gene data show CDR1 as MDHEN and CDR2 as SYDVKM. V lost 4 bases, J lost 5 bases, and 15 bases lay in between. The chain's CDR3 is CASSWGSRRDNEQFF. CDR3 bases: TGTGCCAGCAGTTGGGGCTCCCGACGCGACAATGAGCAGTTCTTC.

The rearrangement links TRBV14 to TRBJ2-3; TRBD2 aligns across 13 bases. Germline trimming cut 5 bases from V and 3 bases from J; bases unmatched to any gene: 5. The CDR3 consists of 16 residues. Germline CDR1 and CDR2: SGHDN and FVKESK. The CDR3 region has the DNA TGTGCCAGCAGCTACCGGACTAGCGGGAGAACAGATACGCAGTATTTT. It specifies CASSYRTSGRTDTQYF.

V is TRBV6-6 and J is TRBJ1-5; weak D call: TRBD1 (5 bases). The CDR3 is made up of 15 amino acids. CDR1 is MNHNY, CDR2 SVGAGI, per germline (reference sequence). V was clipped by 4 bases and J by 3 bases, with 13 bases between them. In DNA, the CDR3 is TGTGCCAGCAGTTCCCAGGACACCTCCAATCAGCCCCAGCATTTT. Translating it yields CASSSQDTSNQPQHF.

The chain uses TRBV9 and TRBJ1-1; a possible D gene is TRBD1 (5 bases). Germline CDR1 and CDR2: SGDLS and YYNGEE. This CDR3 spans 16 amino acids. Trimming took off 0 bases at V and 0 bases at J, with 12 bases between the two ends. The CDR3 here is CASSVGTGGLNTEAFF. The CDR3 nucleotides are TGTGCCAGCAGCGTAGGCACGGGGGGATTGAACACTGAAGCTTTCTTT.

This chain connects TRBV28 to TRBJ1-1; D is unresolved. This CDR3 is built from 16 residues. The germline V gene has CDR1 MDHEN and CDR2 SYDVKM. Trimming took 2 bases from V and 2 from J, leaving 15 bases between them. The CDR3 spells CASSLPFGGFNTEAFF. CDR3 in DNA: TGTGCCAGCAGTTTACCCTTTGGAGGGTTCAACACTGAAGCTTTCTTT.

V usage is TRBV7-6 and J usage is TRBJ2-1, with 7 bases aligning to TRBD2. The CDR3 consists of 16 residues. Germline assignment: CDR1 SGHVS and CDR2 FNYEAQ. Trimming cost V 0 bases and J 7 bases; bases outside gene matches: 9. The CDR3 loop is CASSLAIGGRLNEQFF. DNA of the CDR3: TGTGCCAGCAGCTTAGCGATAGGCGGGAGATTAAATGAGCAGTTCTTC.

The rearrangement joins TRBV5-6 to TRBJ2-5, with D tentatively TRBD1 (6 bases). Germline assignment: CDR1 SGHDT and CDR2 YYEEEE. Trimming took off 1 base at V and 2 bases at J, with 9 bases between the two ends. The CDR3 length is 14 residues. The CDR3 protein is CASSLTGLQETQYF. CDR3 DNA sequence: TGTGCCAGCAGCTTGACAGGGCTTCAAGAGACCCAGTACTTC.

The chain employs TRBV7-9 and TRBJ1-4, with 8 nucleotides matching TRBD1. The germline V gene encodes CDR1 SEHNR and CDR2 FQNEAQ (reference sequence). CDR3 length equals 15 residues. The ends lost 2 bases at V and 4 bases at J; junction bases unmatched: 3. CDR3 in amino acids: CASSLTGGYNEKLFF. The CDR3 DNA reads TGTGCCAGCAGCTTAACAGGGGGATATAATGAAAAACTGTTTTTT.

This chain uses TRBV5-1 with TRBJ2-2; 8 positions match TRBD2. Losses at the gene ends were 2 bases for V and 1 base for J; bases not matched to a gene: 1. Germline CDR1 SGHRS, CDR2 YFSETQ. CDR3 length equals 15 residues. The CDR3 protein is CASSFGTRNTGELFF. CDR3 nucleotide sequence: TGCGCCAGCAGCTTCGGGACTAGGAACACCGGGGAGCTGTTTTTT.

The chain joins TRBV25-1 to TRBJ1-1; D is ambiguous. The CDR3 runs to 14 residues. Germline CDR1 and CDR2: MGHDK and SYGVNS. V was cut by 0 bases and J by 4 bases, with 9 bases left in between. CDR3 nucleotides: TGTGCCAGCAGTGAATACCCCGGGAGCACTGAAGCTTTCTTT. It specifies CASSEYPGSTEAFF.

The chain carries TRBV10-1 and TRBJ1-2; the D gene is possibly TRBD1 (5 bases). Germline values: CDR1 WNHNN, CDR2 SYGVQD (reference sequence). V lost 6 bases and J 2 bases, leaving 10 bases between the germline ends. The CDR3 sequence is 13 residues long. CDR3 bases: TGCGCCAGCAGCGGAGGGGCGAACTATGGCTACACCTTC. The encoded protein is CASSGGANYGYTF.

This clone has only one observation. V gene TRBV27 combines with J gene TRBJ2-6; D is ambiguous. Looked up from germline, CDR1 is MNHEY and CDR2 is SMNVEV (reference sequence). This CDR3 contains 14 residues. Trimming removed 6 bases at V and 1 base at J, with 7 bases between. The CDR3 coding sequence is TGTGCCAGCAGGCCCGGGTCTGGGGCCAACGTCCTGACTTTC. Amino acid sequence: CASRPGSGANVLTF.

The V gene is TRBV7-8, the J gene TRBJ1-2; 9 positions match TRBD1. The V gene's germline CDR1 is SGHVS and CDR2 FQNEAQ. CDR3 size: 15 residues. Trimming took 4 bases from V and 6 from J; bases not matched to a gene: 9. This chain's CDR3 is CASSSLRRDRDGYTF. In DNA form, the CDR3 reads TGTGCCAGCAGCTCACTTAGGCGGGACAGGGATGGCTACACCTTC. Variable domain in full (rest from reference TRBV7-8 and TRBJ1-2): GAGVSQSPRYKVAKRGQDVALRCDPISGHVSLFWYQQALGQGPEFLTYFQNEAQLDKSGLPSDRFFAERPEGSVSTLKIQRTQQEDSAVYLCASSSLRRDRDGYTFGSGTRLTVV.

The J gene is TRBJ1-4, the V gene TRBV30; tentative D call: TRBD1 (5 bases). With 4 bases removed from V and 8 bases from J, the gap between germline ends came to 14 bases. This CDR3 comprises 13 residues. CDR1 and CDR2 (germline): GTSNPN, SVGIG (reference sequence). The CDR3 loop is CAWNHQGGEKLFF. The CDR3 nucleotides read TGTGCCTGGAATCATCAGGGAGGAGAAAAACTGTTTTTT.

CDR3 protein: CASKNGQRWTNEKLFF. CDR3 bases: TGTGCCAGCAAAAACGGACAGAGGTGGACTAATGAAAAACTGTTTTTT. This sequence joins TRBV28 and TRBJ1-4; D may be TRBD1 (6 bases). V was cut by 7 bases and J by 2 bases, with 17 bases left in between. The germline V gene encodes CDR1 MDHEN and CDR2 SYDVKM. CDR3 length: 16 residues. Together with reference TRBV28 and TRBJ1-4, the CDR3 gives the full variable domain: DVKVTQSSRYLVKRTGEKVFLECVQDMDHENMFWYRQDPGLGLRLIYFSYDVKMKEKGDIPEGYSVSREKKERFSLILESASTNQTSMYLCASKNGQRWTNEKLFFGSGTQLSVL.

This CDR3 is CASSLSAGEAYNEQFF. The DNA of the CDR3 is TGTGCCAGCAGTTTATCTGCGGGAGAAGCCTACAATGAGCAGTTCTTC. The rearrangement links TRBV27 to TRBJ2-1, with 7 bases matching TRBD2. The CDR3 consists of 16 residues. The J segment lost 2 bases and the V segment lost 0 bases, leaving 4 bases of the junction unmatched. Germline V gives CDR1 MNHEY, CDR2 SMNVEV (reference sequence).

Notes on this clone: One junction end disagrees with the germline gene, perhaps due to a read error. This chain links TRBV19 with TRBJ2-1; 7 bases fit TRBD2. Per the germline V gene, CDR1 is LNHDA and CDR2 is SQIVND (reference sequence). This CDR3 is built from 19 residues. The CDR3 DNA sequence: TGTGCCAGTAGTATCCGCCTAGCGGTAAAGCCGACAGTCGACAATGGGCAGTTCTTC. Amino acids: CASSIRLAVKPTVDNGQFF.